The 24 T cell receptor beta chains presented below share a single source sample, sequenced in a study of blood T cell repertoires in COVID-19. Only in-frame clones appear in the TCRdb table, and some are missing; sequencing was by immunoSEQ multiplex PCR. This table holds tens of thousands of clones, roughly 82% found once. The sequencing input was peripheral blood. The source is a woman older than 75 with active or convalescent COVID-19.

The chain links TRBV4-1 to TRBJ1-1; D unclear. This CDR3 has 15 amino acids. The V gene's germline CDR1 is MGHRA and CDR2 YSYEKL. Trimming pared 3 bases from V and 6 bases from J, leaving 17 bases between. The CDR3 DNA reads as TGCGCCAGCAGCCACCGGACGGACGAAGCGGCTGAAGCTTTCTTT. Translation: CASSHRTDEAAEAFF.

CDR3 nucleotide sequence: TGTGCCAGCAGCCAAGTCGGGGATGGCTACACCTTC. Its protein is CASSQVGDGYTF. V and J are TRBV3-1 (or the pseudogene TRBV3-2) and TRBJ1-2; D ambiguous. The CDR3 runs to 12 residues. CDR1 is LGHDT and CDR2 is YNNKEL in the germline V gene (reference sequence). Trimming cost V 1 base and J 6 bases, with 6 bases left between them.

The V gene is TRBV5-5, the J gene TRBJ2-5; the D gene is possibly TRBD2 (6 bases). The V end was cut by 4 bases, the J end by 0 bases, with 16 bases between. The CDR3 is 16 amino acids. The germline gives CDR1 SGHKS, CDR2 YYEKEE (reference sequence). DNA of the CDR3: TGTGCCAGCAGCGGTGGAGGGGCAGCGAACCAAGAGACCCAGTACTTC. Translated: CASSGGGAANQETQYF.

The J gene is TRBJ1-2, the V gene TRBV6-5; D unclear. The ends were cut back, 6 bases at V and 0 bases at J, with 8 bases in the middle. CDR3 length: 13 residues. Germline V lookup: CDR1 MNHEY, CDR2 SVGAGI. The CDR3 nucleotides are TGTGCCAGCAGCCGGGATCCTAACTATGGCTACACCTTC. Translating it yields CASSRDPNYGYTF.

J is TRBJ2-2 and V is TRBV7-2; TRBD2 matches at 12 bases. The CDR3 has 16 amino acids. Germline values: CDR1 SGHTA, CDR2 FQGNSA. V gave up 5 bases and J gave up 5 bases; unmatched junction bases: 6. The CDR3 DNA is TGTGCCAGCAGCCCGAGGACTAGCGGGGAGACCGGGGAGCTGTTTTTT. This translates into CASSPRTSGETGELFF.

This clone was observed a few times. The gene calls are TRBV3-1 (or the pseudogene TRBV3-2) and TRBJ1-2; TRBD1 agrees at 9 bases. Trimming took 6 bases from V and 2 from J; bases not matched to a gene: 4. Germline CDR1 LGHDT, CDR2 YNNKEL (reference sequence). The CDR3 runs 14 residues. This chain's CDR3 is CASSLGQGNYGYTF. In nucleotides, the CDR3 is TGTGCCAGCAGTCTCGGACAGGGGAACTATGGCTACACCTTC.

The genes are TRBV12-3 or TRBV12-4 and TRBJ1-2; D ambiguous. V was cut by 3 bases and J by 7 bases, with 12 bases left in between. The CDR3 is made up of 13 amino acids. Written as DNA, the CDR3 is TGTGCCAGCAGTTTGGGAGTAAATTCTGGCTACACCTTC. Translating it yields CASSLGVNSGYTF.

The rearrangement uses TRBV6-4 and TRBJ2-3, with TRBD1 matching over 8 bases. CDR3 size: 15 residues. With 0 bases clipped from V and 6 bases from J, the junction kept 5 bases outside the gene matches. Germline assignment: CDR1 MRHNA and CDR2 SNTAGT. CDR3 residues: CASSDSSQGADTQYF. CDR3 nucleotide sequence: TGTGCCAGCAGTGACTCGTCGCAGGGGGCTGATACGCAGTATTTT.

This chain uses TRBV28 with TRBJ2-1, with TRBD1 as a possible D gene (6 bases). The CDR3 loop spans 14 amino acids. V gave up 6 bases and J gave up 6 bases, with 15 bases separating them. CDR1 and CDR2 from the germline V gene are MDHEN and SYDVKM. CDR3 loop: CASSPTRTVNEQFF. CDR3 DNA sequence: TGTGCCAGCAGCCCGACTCGGACAGTCAATGAGCAGTTCTTC.

The genes are TRBV11-3 and TRBJ2-5; possible D gene TRBD2, 5 bases. The germline CDR1 and CDR2 sequences are SGHNT and YENEEA. V was pared by 1 base and J by 9 bases, with 12 bases between. This CDR3 comprises 13 residues. The CDR3 reads CASSLALAEAQYF. In nucleotides, the CDR3 is TGTGCCAGCAGCTTAGCCCTAGCCGAGGCCCAGTACTTC.

The chain joins TRBV2 to TRBJ1-5; D remains unclear. V lost 5 bases and J lost 3, with 14 bases in between. Germline V gene sequence: CDR1 SNHLY, CDR2 FYNNEI. The CDR3 covers 15 residues. The CDR3 loop is CASSPYVVLNQPQHF. In nucleotides, the CDR3 is TGTGCCAGCAGTCCCTATGTGGTCCTCAATCAGCCCCAGCATTTT.

This clone showed up just once. This rearrangement joins TRBV29-1 to TRBJ2-3, with D possibly being TRBD2 (6 bases). CDR1 SQVTM and CDR2 ANQGSEA come from the germline V gene. V lost 4 bases, J lost 6 bases, and 11 bases lay in between. This CDR3 has 12 amino acids. The CDR3 loop is CSVGTGRDTQYF. CDR3 DNA: TGCAGCGTTGGGACGGGGAGGGATACGCAGTATTTT.

The chain recombines TRBV30 with TRBJ1-1; TRBD1 might be the D (6 bases). V shed 6 bases and J shed 1 base, with 12 bases lying between them. The CDR3 runs 13 residues. Germline assignment: CDR1 GTSNPN and CDR2 SVGIG (reference sequence). CDR3 amino acids: CACQGIPNTEAFF. CDR3 in DNA: TGTGCCTGCCAGGGGATTCCGAACACTGAAGCTTTCTTT.

This clone was seen once. The chain employs TRBV5-8 and TRBJ2-3, with 7 bases that match TRBD1. The ends lost 0 bases at V and 5 bases at J; junction bases unmatched: 3. This CDR3 has 14 residues. Looked up from germline, CDR1 is SGHTS and CDR2 is YDEGEE. CDR3 DNA sequence: TGTGCCAGCAGCTTGGGACAGGGTGGAGATACGCAGTATTTT. Translation: CASSLGQGGDTQYF.

The chain couples TRBV9 to TRBJ1-1, with TRBD1 identical over 7 bases. Trimming removed 3 bases from V and 5 bases from J; junction bases left unmatched: 7. The CDR3 has 14 amino acids. CDR1 is SGDLS and CDR2 is YYNGEE in the germline V gene. CDR3 in amino acids: CASSGGGFETEAFF. CDR3 coding DNA: TGTGCCAGCAGCGGAGGGGGCTTCGAGACTGAAGCTTTCTTT.

The gene calls are TRBV4-3 and TRBJ1-6; D is unclear. The germline V and J ends were trimmed by 0 bases and 10 bases, with 13 bases remaining between them. The germline V gene has CDR1 LGHNA and CDR2 YSLEER. The CDR3 has 15 residues. CDR3 sequence reads: CASSQDLANGSPLHF. As DNA, the CDR3 is TGCGCCAGCAGCCAAGATTTGGCGAACGGGTCACCCCTCCACTTT.

The V call is TRBV28, the J call TRBJ2-6; TRBD2 agrees at 7 bases. This CDR3 contains 18 residues. Per the germline V gene, CDR1 is MDHEN and CDR2 is SYDVKM. Unmatched junction bases numbered 11, after V lost 6 bases and J lost 0 bases. The CDR3 here is CASRTSAGRISGANVLTF. Written as DNA, the CDR3 is TGTGCCAGCAGAACCTCAGCGGGGCGAATCTCTGGGGCCAACGTCCTGACTTTC.

This chain links TRBV2 with TRBJ2-5, with D possibly being TRBD1 (6 bases). CDR1 is SNHLY, CDR2 FYNNEI, per germline. CDR3 length: 14 amino acids. With 9 bases removed from V and 5 bases from J, the gap between germline ends came to 19 bases. CDR3 sequence reads: CASSFRGIGETQYF. DNA for the CDR3: TGTGCCAGTTCCTTTAGGGGGATCGGGGAGACCCAGTACTTC.

The rearrangement links TRBV2 to TRBJ2-7; a possible D gene is TRBD2 (6 bases). This CDR3 contains 14 residues. Trimming pared 1 base from V and 6 bases from J, leaving 13 bases between. Germline V gene lookup returns CDR1 SNHLY and CDR2 FYNNEI. CDR3 residues: CASSEVLGRSEQYF. The CDR3 DNA follows: TGTGCCAGCAGTGAAGTCCTAGGGAGGAGCGAGCAGTACTTC.

This clone is medium-sized within its sample. The chain employs TRBV9 and TRBJ1-1, with a weak D call TRBD1 (5 bases). The CDR3 runs 14 residues. Trimming shortened V by 2 bases and J by 0 bases, and 8 bases separated the two germline ends. Germline values: CDR1 SGDLS, CDR2 YYNGEE. This CDR3 reads CASSVGGMNTEAFF. CDR3 DNA sequence: TGTGCCAGCAGCGTGGGGGGTATGAACACTGAAGCTTTCTTT.

The chain employs TRBV28 and TRBJ2-7, with 9 positions matching TRBD1. CDR1 and CDR2 (germline): MDHEN, SYDVKM. This CDR3 is 17 amino acids long. V lost 6 bases and J lost 6; bases outside the gene matches: 18. The CDR3 region is CASRVPGQGFSALEQYF. CDR3 sequence (DNA): TGTGCCAGCAGGGTGCCGGGACAGGGCTTCTCAGCTCTCGAGCAGTACTTC.

The genes are TRBV11-1 and TRBJ2-1; 8 bases line up with TRBD2. The CDR3 is 14 amino acids. The trim removed 11 bases at V and 1 base at J, leaving 7 bases unmatched. Germline values: CDR1 SGHAT, CDR2 FQDESV (reference sequence). CDR3 bases: TGTGCCTCATACGGGAGGGGTTCCTACAATGAGCAGTTCTTC. It yields the protein CASYGRGSYNEQFF.

This chain joins TRBV19 and TRBJ1-3; D is possibly TRBD1 (6 bases). V was trimmed by 5 bases and J by 0 bases, leaving 14 bases between them. Germline-derived CDR1 and CDR2 are LNHDA and SQIVND (reference sequence). CDR3 length: 16 residues. The CDR3 loop is CASSPRQDYSGNTIYF. CDR3 coding DNA: TGTGCCAGTAGTCCAAGACAGGATTACTCTGGAAACACCATATATTTT.

J is TRBJ2-5 and V is TRBV5-5, with 15 bases matching TRBD2. CDR3 size: 17 residues. Germline V gene data show CDR1 as SGHKS and CDR2 as YYEKEE (reference sequence). V was clipped by 4 bases and J by 5 bases; unmatched bases: 9. This chain's CDR3 is CASSPWTSGGAFETQYF. CDR3 DNA: TGTGCCAGCAGCCCCTGGACTAGCGGGGGGGCGTTTGAGACCCAGTACTTC.